The table lists the clone carrying this T cell receptor beta chain with many counts. Its specificity is unknown. A single run covered 15-18 subjects with over 170 million TCR-beta sequences. TCRdb itself ran the 5' RACE reads through MiXCR, one entry per CDR3 protein. The table records 87,000 or so distinct CDR3 sequences, around 3.4% of them present only once. The data were taken from a study of neurological immune-mediated disorders. Germline V lookup: CDR1 DFQATT, CDR2 SNEGSKA (reference sequence). The ends lost 4 bases at V and 5 bases at J; junction bases unmatched: 5. There are 14 residues in the CDR3. Findings and limits, study-wide: HTLV-1-associated myelopathy had the most TCR clonal expansion, while multiple sclerosis had the least, a level that fell below healthy controls. Private repertoires in all groups were suggested by the finding that expanded clones across subjects shared no CDR3 amino acid sequences.

The chain employs TRBV20-1 and TRBJ2-3, with TRBD2 matching 11 bases. The origin of this receptor is a woman aged 18-35 years with multiple sclerosis. The specimen sequenced was PBMCs. CDR3 nucleotide sequence: TGCAGTGCTATAGCGGGAGGGCCTGGAGATACGCAGTATTTT. Translation gives CSAIAGGPGDTQYF.